The 22 T cell receptor beta chains below all came from one sample that was sequenced in a study of T cell repertoires in ileal Crohn's disease (dated by TCRdb to about 2019). Receptor amplification or capture employed the immunoSEQ multiplex PCR assay. TCRdb took this table from immuneACCESS and kept in-frame rearrangements with V and J called. Such tables lack part of the clones; where checked against another copy, unresolved V genes explain under half of the gap, and the rest is unexplained. In this sample the table shows thousands of clones, around 96% of which occur a single time. 0.22% of the sample rests with the top ten. Source material: ileal tissue. The receptors were sampled from an adult with Crohn's disease.

The chain carries TRBV28 and TRBJ2-4, with D possibly matching TRBD2 (5 bases). This CDR3 comprises 14 residues. V gave up 10 bases and J gave up 0 bases, with 13 bases separating them. Germline V gene lookup returns CDR1 MDHEN and CDR2 SYDVKM. CDR3: CATQSGLAKNIQYF. The CDR3 DNA follows: TGTGCCACCCAAAGCGGACTAGCCAAAAACATTCAGTACTTC.

The chain is built from TRBV9 and TRBJ2-2; a weak D match, TRBD2 (5 bases). Germline lookup yields CDR1 SGDLS and CDR2 YYNGEE. The V gene lost 6 bases and the J gene lost 6 bases, with 9 bases spanning the gap. The CDR3 spans 12 residues. The CDR3 region is CASKGVAGELFF. As DNA, the CDR3 is TGTGCCAGCAAGGGAGTCGCCGGGGAGCTGTTTTTT.

The rearrangement links TRBV5-5 to TRBJ1-3; D is undetermined. V dropped 4 bases and J dropped 4 bases, with 12 bases sitting between them. The CDR3 sequence is 14 residues long. The germline gives CDR1 SGHKS, CDR2 YYEKEE (reference sequence). CDR3: CASSPAGGGNTIYF. DNA of the CDR3: TGTGCCAGCAGCCCCGCTGGAGGAGGAAACACCATATATTTT.

The chain combines TRBV2 with TRBJ2-5; D may be TRBD2 (7 bases). CDR3 size: 12 residues. Germline CDR1 is SNHLY and CDR2 is FYNNEI. V lost 6 bases to trimming and J lost 5 bases, with 10 bases between them. The CDR3, as DNA: TGTGCCAGCAGGGGGGGGGCGGAGACCCAGTACTTC. This sequence encodes CASRGGAETQYF.

In its sample, this clone was seen once. The genes are TRBV5-1 and TRBJ1-5; D gene uncertain. With 0 bases removed from V and 0 bases from J, the gap between germline ends came to 7 bases. There are 15 residues in the CDR3. Germline V CDR1 and CDR2: SGHRS, YFSETQ. In nucleotides, the CDR3 is TGCGCCAGCAGCTTGGACGGGGTTAGCAATCAGCCCCAGCATTTT. It specifies CASSLDGVSNQPQHF.

The chain carries TRBV9 and TRBJ2-3, with 7 bases identical to TRBD2. The CDR3 has 13 residues. J gave up 2 bases and V 6 bases, and 3 bases lay outside the gene matches. The V gene's germline CDR1 is SGDLS and CDR2 YYNGEE. Here the CDR3 reads CASKAGNTDTQYF. In DNA, the CDR3 is TGTGCCAGCAAAGCGGGGAACACAGATACGCAGTATTTT.

V is TRBV7-3 and J is TRBJ2-1, with 10 nucleotides matching TRBD1. The CDR3 extends over 15 amino acids. Trimming took 5 bases from V and 8 from J; bases not matched to a gene: 9. Per germline, CDR1 SGHTA and CDR2 FQGTGA. The CDR3 protein is CASSRGTGVNDEQFF. In DNA, the CDR3 is TGTGCCAGCAGCAGGGGGACAGGGGTTAACGATGAGCAGTTCTTC.

This clone was seen once. This sequence joins TRBV4-1 and TRBJ2-1, with TRBD2 identical over 10 bases. This CDR3 is built from 16 residues. The trim removed 1 base at V and 7 bases at J, leaving 7 bases unmatched. CDR1 is MGHRA, CDR2 YSYEKL, per germline. This CDR3 is CASSQVSGGAGNEQFF. For the CDR3, the DNA is TGCGCCAGCAGCCAAGTGAGCGGGGGGGCTGGGAATGAGCAGTTCTTC.

The chain is built from TRBV19 and TRBJ2-5; D possibly corresponds to TRBD2 (6 bases). Germline V lookup: CDR1 LNHDA, CDR2 SQIVND (reference sequence). V was cut by 5 bases and J by 2 bases, with 15 bases left in between. The CDR3 extends over 15 amino acids. The CDR3: CASSSFIGGQETQYF. The CDR3 DNA follows: TGTGCCAGTAGTTCCTTTATCGGGGGTCAAGAGACCCAGTACTTC.

CDR3 in DNA: TGTGCCAGCAGGGCGGGGGGGAGAACTTCCCACGAGCAGTACGTC. Amino acids: CASRAGGRTSHEQYV. The rearrangement links TRBV5-6 to TRBJ2-7, with TRBD2 identical over 9 bases. CDR1 and CDR2 (germline): SGHDT, YYEEEE. The junction had 11 bases not matched to a gene; V was cut back by 5 bases and J by 5 bases. CDR3 length: 15 amino acids.

The genes are TRBV9 and TRBJ2-3; 12 nucleotides match TRBD2. V shed 3 bases, J shed 2 bases, and the junction held 7 bases outside the gene matches. The CDR3 is 17 amino acids. The germline V gene encodes CDR1 SGDLS and CDR2 YYNGEE. CDR3 amino acids: CASSATLAGGITDTQYF. CDR3 coding DNA: TGTGCCAGCAGCGCCACCCTAGCGGGGGGGATCACAGATACGCAGTATTTT.

The chain joins TRBV6-9 to TRBJ1-5, with D maybe TRBD1 (6 bases). This CDR3 region has 14 residues. CDR1 is MNHGY, CDR2 SVAAGI, per germline. The V end lost 7 bases, the J end lost 1 base, and 11 bases lay between the germline ends. CDR3 DNA: TGTGCCAGCAAACACAGGGTAAGCAATCAGCCCCAGCATTTT. Amino acids: CASKHRVSNQPQHF.

The gene calls are TRBV28 and TRBJ2-7; possible D gene TRBD2, 7 bases. V was clipped by 7 bases and J by 7 bases, with 17 bases between them. The CDR3 spans 13 residues. Germline-derived CDR1 and CDR2 are MDHEN and SYDVKM. The chain's CDR3 is CASTLGGAGEQYF. CDR3 DNA: TGTGCCAGCACCCTGGGGGGGGCAGGAGAGCAGTACTTC.

The rearrangement joins TRBV5-1 to TRBJ2-1; D possibly corresponds to TRBD1 (5 bases). Trimming pared 0 bases from V and 3 bases from J, leaving 10 bases between. The CDR3 totals 15 residues. CDR1 is SGHRS, CDR2 YFSETQ, per germline. The CDR3 protein is CASSLGGIIYNEQFF. The CDR3 DNA follows: TGCGCCAGCAGCTTGGGGGGCATAATCTACAATGAGCAGTTCTTC.

The CDR3 DNA reads TGTGCCAGCAGCCCACCACCCAGGACAGGGACGAACACTGAAGCTTTCTTT. Translation gives CASSPPPRTGTNTEAFF. V and J are TRBV7-2 and TRBJ1-1; TRBD1 matches at 8 bases. CDR3 size: 17 residues. Looked up from germline, CDR1 is SGHTA and CDR2 is FQGNSA. J was trimmed by 1 base and V by 5 bases; bases with no gene match: 12.

The rearrangement links TRBV5-5 to TRBJ1-4, with D maybe TRBD1 (5 bases). This CDR3 is built from 17 residues. The germline V and J ends were trimmed by 4 bases and 0 bases, with 16 bases remaining between them. Germline CDR1 is SGHKS and CDR2 is YYEKEE (reference sequence). The CDR3 here is CASSKWGELSTNEKLFF. The CDR3 coding sequence is TGTGCCAGCAGCAAGTGGGGGGAACTTTCAACTAATGAAAAACTGTTTTTT.

The chain carries TRBV6-1 and TRBJ2-1; 7 nucleotides align to TRBD1. With 6 bases clipped from V and 6 bases from J, the junction kept 5 bases outside the gene matches. CDR1 is MNHNS, CDR2 SASEGT, per germline. CDR3 length equals 13 residues. DNA of the CDR3: TGTGCCAGCAGAACATCAGGGGGCAATGAGCAGTTCTTC. It encodes CASRTSGGNEQFF.

This clone came up once. The J gene is TRBJ1-5, the V gene TRBV2; D may be TRBD1 (5 bases). The length of the CDR3 is 16 residues. V was cut by 5 bases and J by 5 bases, with 19 bases left in between. Germline lookup yields CDR1 SNHLY and CDR2 FYNNEI. CDR3 protein: CASSITPTGRDQPQHF. The CDR3 nucleotides are TGTGCCAGCAGTATTACACCTACAGGAAGAGATCAGCCCCAGCATTTT.

Of note for this clone: One junction end disagrees with the germline gene, perhaps due to a read error. The rearrangement uses TRBV11-2 and TRBJ2-7; D possibly corresponds to TRBD2 (6 bases). Germline assignment: CDR1 SGHAT and CDR2 FQNNGV. The CDR3 runs to 12 residues. Here the CDR3 DNA reads TGTGCCAGCAGCTTAGCGGGGACTCTTCTAAACTTC. Its protein is CASSLAGTLLNF.

V and J are TRBV7-2 and TRBJ1-5; the match to TRBD1 covers 7 bases. CDR3 length: 16 amino acids. The V and J ends lost 1 base and 5 bases, in that order; junction bases with no gene match: 8. In germline, CDR1 is SGHTA, CDR2 FQGNSA. The CDR3 DNA is TGTGCCAGCAGCTTAGTGGCCCGGGACAGACATCAGCCCCAGCATTTT. This sequence encodes CASSLVARDRHQPQHF.

The chain recombines TRBV5-1 with TRBJ1-6; D not resolved. Germline-derived CDR1 and CDR2 are SGHRS and YFSETQ. The CDR3 covers 16 residues. Trimming took off 7 bases at V and 8 bases at J, with 22 bases between the two ends. Here the CDR3 DNA reads TGCGCCAGCCAGTTGGCTAGAGGAGCCGAACATTCACCCCTCCACTTT. Amino acids: CASQLARGAEHSPLHF.

This chain links TRBV5-1 with TRBJ2-7; tentatively, D is TRBD2 (6 bases). The ends were cut back, 2 bases at V and 1 base at J, with 7 bases in the middle. The CDR3 runs 13 residues. The germline gives CDR1 SGHRS, CDR2 YFSETQ. CDR3 region: CASSFGTSYEQYF. In DNA, the CDR3 is TGCGCCAGCAGCTTTGGGACTTCCTACGAGCAGTACTTC. The full variable domain, in which reference TRBV5-1 and TRBJ2-7 provide the parts outside the CDR3, is KAGVTQTPRYLIKTRGQQVTLSCSPISGHRSVSWYQQTPGQGLQFLFEYFSETQRNKGNFPGRFSGRQFSNSRSEMNVSTLELGDSALYLCASSFGTSYEQYFGPGTRLTVT.